This is a list of T cell receptor beta chains from one sample in a study of early T cells in non-severe SARS-CoV-2 infection. TCRdb itself ran the 5' RACE reads through MiXCR, one entry per CDR3 protein. The data contain about 49,000 distinct CDR3 sequences, roughly 6% of them singletons. Sequencing used whole blood, obtained at baseline. Every receptor here comes from an adult who was a healthcare worker with PCR-confirmed SARS-CoV-2 infection or an uninfected control (not recorded which). The CDR3 runs from the conserved cysteine through the conserved F or W. A D gene is named only where the DNA matches it firmly. Expanded clones are given a class, and other clones once, few, many or no size at all.

V gene	J gene	D gene	clone size	CDR3 protein	CDR3 DNA
TRBV9	TRBJ2-1	NA	NA	CASSVGTSYNEQFF	TGTGCCAGCAGCGTAGGAACTAGCTACAATGAGCAGTTCTTC
TRBV20-1	TRBJ2-7	NA	many	CSARRDTFYEQYF	TGCAGTGCCCGCCGGGACACCTTCTACGAGCAGTACTTC
TRBV19	TRBJ1-5	TRBD1	many	CASSASGTGNQPQHF	TGTGCCAGTAGTGCCTCCGGGACAGGCAATCAGCCCCAGCATTTT
TRBV20-1	TRBJ2-3	TRBD2	many	CSARAGLVLDTQYF	TGCAGTGCTAGAGCCGGACTAGTCCTAGATACGCAGTATTTT
TRBV18	TRBJ1-1	NA	many	CASQQGTNTEAFF	TGTGCCAGCCAACAGGGCACGAACACTGAAGCTTTCTTT
TRBV19	TRBJ2-2	NA	NA	CASSIGPDTGELFF	TGTGCCAGTAGTATAGGGCCCGACACCGGGGAGCTGTTTTTT
TRBV6-1	TRBJ1-1	NA	NA	CASSVKGDTEAFF	TGTGCCAGCAGTGTAAAAGGAGACACTGAAGCTTTCTTT
TRBV30	TRBJ2-7	TRBD2	few	CAWERTLTSGISSYEQYF	TGTGCCTGGGAACGGACGCTGACTAGCGGGATTAGCTCCTACGAGCAGTACTTC
TRBV7-2	TRBJ1-1	TRBD1	many	CASSLAGTENTEAFF	TGTGCCAGCAGCCTAGCCGGGACAGAGAACACTGAAGCTTTCTTT
TRBV12-3/TRBV12-4	TRBJ1-5	TRBD1	NA	CASSRTGGVQPQHF	TGTGCCAGCAGTCGGACAGGGGGCGTTCAGCCCCAGCATTTT
TRBV10-3	TRBJ1-1	NA	many	CATGRQENTEAFF	TGTGCCACTGGTCGACAGGAGAACACTGAAGCTTTCTTT
TRBV7-9	TRBJ2-3	TRBD1	many	CASSRDSGQYF	TGTGCCAGCAGCCGGGACAGTGGGCAGTATTTT
TRBV6-4	TRBJ2-2	NA	NA	CASSDWCLFF	TGTGCCAGCAGTGACTGGTGTCTGTTTTTT
TRBV12-5	TRBJ2-1	NA	few	CASGLAAGDLDEQFF	TGTGCTAGTGGTTTGGCCGCCGGGGACCTCGATGAGCAGTTCTTC
TRBV18	TRBJ2-7	NA	many	CASSPKTVPSYEQYF	TGTGCCAGCTCACCAAAGACAGTGCCCTCCTACGAGCAGTACTTC
TRBV7-6	TRBJ2-5	TRBD2	few	CASSHGTGGLQETQYF	TGTGCCAGCAGCCATGGGACGGGGGGGCTCCAAGAGACCCAGTACTTC
TRBV9	TRBJ2-3	NA	NA	CASSDSKLGRDTQYF	TGTGCCAGCAGCGACAGTAAGCTCGGCCGGGATACGCAGTATTTT
TRBV11-3	TRBJ2-5	NA	many	CASSLEEGKTQYF	TGTGCCAGCAGCTTAGAAGAGGGGAAGACCCAGTACTTC
TRBV12-3/TRBV12-4	TRBJ2-7	NA	NA	CASSLDGPTYEQYF	TGTGCCAGCAGTTTGGACGGACCCACCTACGAGCAGTACTTC
TRBV20-1	TRBJ2-5	TRBD1	many	CSAGLTGGALSQETQYF	TGCAGTGCTGGACTGACAGGGGGCGCTTTGTCCCAAGAGACCCAGTACTTC
TRBV13	TRBJ2-7	NA	many	CASSLQAYEQYF	TGTGCCAGCAGCCTGCAGGCCTACGAGCAGTACTTC
TRBV5-5	TRBJ2-7	NA	few	CASSLGIYEQYF	TGTGCCAGCAGCTTGGGGATCTACGAGCAGTACTTC
TRBV5-1	TRBJ2-7	NA	few	CASSLKDTLLEREQYF	TGCGCCAGCAGCTTGAAGGACACCCTCCTAGAACGCGAGCAGTACTTC
TRBV7-2	TRBJ2-4	NA	few	CASSLASQGRNIQYF	TGTGCCAGCAGCTTAGCCTCCCAGGGGAGAAACATTCAGTACTTC
TRBV6-5	TRBJ1-4	NA	few	CASSRTGPNEKLFF	TGTGCCAGCAGCCGAACAGGGCCTAATGAAAAACTGTTTTTT
TRBV14	TRBJ2-2	NA	many	CASSPVRTGELFF	TGTGCCAGCAGCCCCGTTCGGACCGGGGAGCTGTTTTTT
TRBV7-2	TRBJ1-2	NA	many	CASSFQGPVRTLYGYTF	TGTGCCAGCAGCTTTCAAGGGCCCGTCAGGACCCTCTATGGCTACACCTTC
TRBV25-1	TRBJ2-5	NA	many	CASSEPTGTSSETQYF	TGTGCCAGCAGTGAGCCAACAGGCACCTCGAGCGAGACCCAGTACTTC
TRBV7-2	TRBJ1-5	NA	many	CASSTIYLGPQHF	TGTGCCAGCAGCACCATCTATTTAGGGCCCCAGCATTTT
TRBV11-2	TRBJ2-1	NA	many	CASSLARIEQFF	TGTGCCAGCAGCCTCGCGAGAATTGAGCAGTTCTTC
TRBV5-1	TRBJ1-1	NA	many	CASSRNQPGNTEAFF	TGCGCCAGCAGCCGCAACCAACCAGGGAACACTGAAGCTTTCTTT
TRBV7-2	TRBJ2-7	NA	many	CASSLGGDILYEQYF	TGTGCCAGCAGCTTAGGCGGGGACATCCTCTACGAGCAGTACTTC
TRBV6-6	TRBJ2-5	TRBD1	NA	CAISRGGRETQYF	TGTGCCATTTCTCGAGGGGGCAGAGAGACCCAGTACTTC
TRBV2	TRBJ1-4	NA	few	CASRATANEKLFF	TGTGCCAGCAGAGCGACTGCCAATGAAAAACTGTTTTTT
TRBV4-2	TRBJ1-1	TRBD1	NA	CASSLQGQGNTEAFF	TGTGCCAGCAGCCTGCAGGGACAGGGAAACACTGAAGCTTTCTTT